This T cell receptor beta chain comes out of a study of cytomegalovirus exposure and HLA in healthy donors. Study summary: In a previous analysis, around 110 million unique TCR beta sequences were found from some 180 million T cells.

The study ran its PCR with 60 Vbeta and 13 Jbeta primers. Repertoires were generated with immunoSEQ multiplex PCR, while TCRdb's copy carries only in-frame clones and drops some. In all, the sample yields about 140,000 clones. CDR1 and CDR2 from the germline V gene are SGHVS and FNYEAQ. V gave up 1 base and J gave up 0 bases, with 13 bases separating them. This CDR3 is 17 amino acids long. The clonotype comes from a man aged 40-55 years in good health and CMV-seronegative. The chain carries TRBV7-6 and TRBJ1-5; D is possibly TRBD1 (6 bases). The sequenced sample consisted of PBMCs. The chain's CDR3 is CASSLVRGPYSNQPQHF. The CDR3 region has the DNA TGTGCCAGCAGCTTAGTCAGGGGCCCCTATAGCAATCAGCCCCAGCATTTT.